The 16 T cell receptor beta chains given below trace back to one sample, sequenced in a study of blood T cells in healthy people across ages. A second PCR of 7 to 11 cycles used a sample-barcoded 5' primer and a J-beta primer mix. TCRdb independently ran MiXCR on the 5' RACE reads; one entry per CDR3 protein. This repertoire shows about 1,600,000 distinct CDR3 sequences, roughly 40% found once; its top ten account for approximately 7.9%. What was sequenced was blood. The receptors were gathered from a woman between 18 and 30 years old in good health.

The CDR3 DNA reads as TGCAGTGCTAGGCCGACTAGCGGGAGCCAAGAGACCCAGTACTTC. This encodes CSARPTSGSQETQYF. This chain uses TRBV20-1 with TRBJ2-5; 12 nucleotides match TRBD2. Germline V gives CDR1 DFQATT, CDR2 SNEGSKA (reference sequence). The trim removed 3 bases at V and 1 base at J, leaving 3 bases unmatched. The length of the CDR3 is 15 residues.

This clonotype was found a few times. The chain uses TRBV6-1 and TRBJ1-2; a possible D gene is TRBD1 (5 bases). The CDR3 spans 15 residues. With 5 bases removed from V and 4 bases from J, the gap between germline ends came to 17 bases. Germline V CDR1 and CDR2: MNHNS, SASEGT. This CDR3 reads CASSNTGQSAYGYTF. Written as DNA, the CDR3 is TGTGCCAGCAGTAATACGGGGCAGTCAGCCTATGGCTACACCTTC.

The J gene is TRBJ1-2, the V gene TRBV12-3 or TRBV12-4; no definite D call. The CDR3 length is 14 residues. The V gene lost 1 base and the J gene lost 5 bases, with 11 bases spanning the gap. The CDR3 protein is CASSLGMGEYGYTF. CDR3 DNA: TGTGCCAGCAGTTTAGGGATGGGCGAGTATGGCTACACCTTC.

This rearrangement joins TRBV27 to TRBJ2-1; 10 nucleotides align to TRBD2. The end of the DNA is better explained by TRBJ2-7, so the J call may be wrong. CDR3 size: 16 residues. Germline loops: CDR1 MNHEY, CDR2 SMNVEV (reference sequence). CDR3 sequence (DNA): TGTGCCAGCAGTACCCAGCGGGAGGGGTCCTACAATGAGCAGTACTTC. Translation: CASSTQREGSYNEQYF.

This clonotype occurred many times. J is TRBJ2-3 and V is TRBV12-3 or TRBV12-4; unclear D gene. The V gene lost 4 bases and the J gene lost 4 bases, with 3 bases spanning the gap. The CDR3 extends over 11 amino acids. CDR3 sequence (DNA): TGTGCCAGCAGTTATGCAGATACGCAGTATTTT. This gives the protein CASSYADTQYF.

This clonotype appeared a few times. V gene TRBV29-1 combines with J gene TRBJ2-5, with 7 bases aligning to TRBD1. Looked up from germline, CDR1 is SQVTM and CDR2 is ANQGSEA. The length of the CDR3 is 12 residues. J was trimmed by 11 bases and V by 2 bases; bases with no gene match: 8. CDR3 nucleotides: TGCAGCGTTGAACAGGGGGATTGTGAGCAGTACTTC. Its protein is CSVEQGDCEQYF.

The CDR3 DNA is TGCAGTGCTAGCCCTACTAGCGGGAGCTGCGAGCAGTACTTC. The encoded protein is CSASPTSGSCEQYF. V and J are TRBV20-1 and TRBJ2-5; 11 bases map to TRBD2. The J call may be wrong; the DNA end is better matched by TRBJ2-7. The germline V gene encodes CDR1 DFQATT and CDR2 SNEGSKA (reference sequence). CDR3 length equals 14 residues.

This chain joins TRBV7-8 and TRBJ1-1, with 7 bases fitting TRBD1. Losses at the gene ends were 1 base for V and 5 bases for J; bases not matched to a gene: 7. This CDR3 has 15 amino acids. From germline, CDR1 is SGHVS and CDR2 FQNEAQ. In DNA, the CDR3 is TGTGCCAGCAGCTTAGAGACAGGGTCTTGGACTGAAGCTTTCTTT. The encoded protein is CASSLETGSWTEAFF.

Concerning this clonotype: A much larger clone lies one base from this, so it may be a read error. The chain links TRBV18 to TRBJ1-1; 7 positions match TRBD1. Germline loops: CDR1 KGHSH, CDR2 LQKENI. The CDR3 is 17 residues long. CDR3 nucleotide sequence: TGTGCCAGCTCACCCCGGACCAGGGGGATGGGTAACACTGGAGCTTTCTTT. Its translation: CASSPRTRGMGNTGAFF.

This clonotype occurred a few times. CDR3 loop: CAWSVRGLGTRGYEQYF. The DNA for the CDR3 is TGTGCCTGGAGTGTACGTGGATTGGGGACTAGGGGTTACGAGCAGTACTTC. The V and J genes are TRBV30 and TRBJ2-7; 8 nucleotides agree with TRBD2. Trimming took 0 bases from V and 4 from J; bases not matched to a gene: 14. CDR3 length: 17 residues. Germline CDR1 and CDR2: GTSNPN and SVGIG (reference sequence).

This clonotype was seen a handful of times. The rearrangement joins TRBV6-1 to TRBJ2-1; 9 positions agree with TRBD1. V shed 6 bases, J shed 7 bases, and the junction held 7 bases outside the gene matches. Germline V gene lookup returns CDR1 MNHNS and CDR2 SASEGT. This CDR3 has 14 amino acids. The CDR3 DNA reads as TGTGCCAGCAGCGCCGGGACAGGGTTGAATGAGCAGTTCTTC. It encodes CASSAGTGLNEQFF.

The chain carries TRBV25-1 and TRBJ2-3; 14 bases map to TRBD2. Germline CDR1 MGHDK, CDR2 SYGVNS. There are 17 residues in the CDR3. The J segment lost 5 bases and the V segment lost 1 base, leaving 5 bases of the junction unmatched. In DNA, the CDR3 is TGTGCCAGCAGTGAATCCCTCGGACTAGCGGGAGGAGATACGCAGTATTTT. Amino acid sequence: CASSESLGLAGGDTQYF.

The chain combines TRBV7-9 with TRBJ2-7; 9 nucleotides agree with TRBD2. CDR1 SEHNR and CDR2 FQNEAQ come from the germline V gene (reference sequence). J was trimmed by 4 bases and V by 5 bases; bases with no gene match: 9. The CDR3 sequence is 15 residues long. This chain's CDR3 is CASSGLALAPYEQYF. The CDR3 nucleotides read TGTGCCAGCAGCGGACTAGCGCTCGCCCCGTACGAGCAGTACTTC. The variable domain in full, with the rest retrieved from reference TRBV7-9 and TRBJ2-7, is DTGVSQNPRHKITKRGQNVTFRCDPISEHNRLYWYRQTLGQGPEFLTYFQNEAQLEKSRLLSDRFSAERPKGSFSTLEIQRTEQGDSAMYLCASSGLALAPYEQYFGPGTRLTVT.

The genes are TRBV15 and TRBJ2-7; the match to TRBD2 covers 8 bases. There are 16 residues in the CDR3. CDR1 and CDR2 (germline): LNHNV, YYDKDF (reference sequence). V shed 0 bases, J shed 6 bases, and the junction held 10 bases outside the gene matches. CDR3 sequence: CATSRELGTSGFEQYF. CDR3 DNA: TGTGCCACCAGCAGAGAGTTGGGGACTAGTGGTTTCGAGCAGTACTTC.

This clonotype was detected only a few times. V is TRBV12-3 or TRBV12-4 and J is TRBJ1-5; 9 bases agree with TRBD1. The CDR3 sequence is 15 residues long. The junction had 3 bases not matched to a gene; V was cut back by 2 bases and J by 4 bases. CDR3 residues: CASSLNRGQNQPQHF. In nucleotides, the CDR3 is TGTGCCAGCAGTTTAAACAGGGGGCAGAATCAGCCCCAGCATTTT.

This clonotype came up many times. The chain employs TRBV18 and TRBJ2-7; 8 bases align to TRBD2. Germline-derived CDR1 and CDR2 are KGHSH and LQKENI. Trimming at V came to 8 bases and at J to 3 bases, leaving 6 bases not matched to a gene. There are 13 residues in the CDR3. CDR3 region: CASSPGTSYEQYF. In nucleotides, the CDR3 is TGTGCCAGCAGTCCCGGGACTAGCTACGAGCAGTACTTC.